Each of the 15 T cell receptor beta chains below was sequenced from the same sample in a study of shared clonotypes between healthy human individuals (dated by TCRdb to the early 2020s). Receptor libraries were prepared by the immunoSEQ multiplex PCR assay. Imported from immuneACCESS, the table was reduced by TCRdb to in-frame sequences with V and J called. These copies leave out some clones; in studies compared against another copy, an unresolved V gene accounts for under half, and the cause of the remainder is not known. This sample is represented by 900,000 to 1,200,000 clones; about 84% of them were singletons. The biggest ten clones account for 0.6% to 0.75% of the sample. Specimen: memory CD4+ T cells from PBMCs. Explained via the paper, the cell subset or site label denotes: CD45RA-negative fraction. The receptors shown here come from a young man in good health. Some clones in this sample may be carry-over from other donors' samples.

This clone was counted a single time. The chain joins TRBV2 to TRBJ1-3; no clear D. The CDR3 loop spans 13 amino acids. Germline CDR1 SNHLY, CDR2 FYNNEI. CDR3: CAVGGDSGNTIYF. CDR3 nucleotide sequence: TGTGCGGTGGGCGGGGACTCTGGAAACACCATATATTTT.

The chain links TRBV29-1 to TRBJ1-5; 7 bases map to TRBD1. Germline CDR1 SQVTM, CDR2 ANQGSEA. The V and J ends lost 6 bases and 7 bases, in that order; junction bases with no gene match: 9. This CDR3 spans 13 amino acids. DNA of the CDR3: TGCAGCGTGTCTATAGGGGGCAGGCAGCCCCAGCATTTT. It codes for CSVSIGGRQPQHF.

This chain connects TRBV5-1 to TRBJ2-7; 9 positions match TRBD2. V was clipped by 2 bases and J by 2 bases; unmatched bases: 8. CDR1 is SGHRS, CDR2 YFSETQ, per germline. This CDR3 comprises 16 residues. CDR3 amino acids: CASSLQTSGAAYEQYF. The CDR3 DNA is TGCGCCAGCAGCTTACAGACTAGCGGCGCGGCCTACGAGCAGTACTTC.

The rearrangement links TRBV4-1 to TRBJ2-1; 7 nucleotides match TRBD2. With 5 bases clipped from V and 0 bases from J, the junction kept 4 bases outside the gene matches. This CDR3 region has 15 residues. The germline V gene encodes CDR1 MGHRA and CDR2 YSYEKL. The CDR3 bases are TGCGCCAGCAGCTCAGCGGGAAGCTCCTACAATGAGCAGTTCTTC. It specifies CASSSAGSSYNEQFF.

The chain uses TRBV6-6 and TRBJ2-7; TRBD1 matches 8 bases. Per germline, CDR1 MNHNY and CDR2 SVGAGI (reference sequence). The V and J ends lost 2 bases and 3 bases, in that order; junction bases with no gene match: 6. CDR3 length: 15 residues. CDR3 DNA: TGTGCCAGCAGTTACCGGGACAGGAGTTTCTACGAGCAGTACTTC. Translated, it gives CASSYRDRSFYEQYF.

V is TRBV5-8 and J is TRBJ1-1; D is possibly TRBD1 (6 bases). The CDR3 spans 15 residues. CDR1 and CDR2 from the germline V gene are SGHTS and YDEGEE. V was cut by 2 bases and J by 3 bases, with 14 bases left in between. The CDR3 region has the DNA TGTGCCAGCAGCTTTAATACAGGGTTCGACACTGAAGCTTTCTTT. Translation gives CASSFNTGFDTEAFF.

The chain carries TRBV5-6 and TRBJ1-1; the D is unclear. Germline lookup yields CDR1 SGHDT and CDR2 YYEEEE. Trimming removed 0 bases from V and 4 bases from J, with 10 bases in between. This CDR3 region has 14 residues. The DNA of the CDR3 is TGTGCCAGCAGCTTGGGGACCTTAGCCACTGAAGCTTTCTTT. This codes for CASSLGTLATEAFF.

In regard to this clone: Other nucleotide sequences from this sample produce the same CDR3. The chain employs TRBV19 and TRBJ1-4, with D uncertain. Trimming cost V 3 bases and J 5 bases, with 7 bases left between them. CDR1 LNHDA and CDR2 SQIVND come from the germline V gene (reference sequence). CDR3 length: 13 residues. CDR3 DNA: TGTGCCAGTAGTATTCGGTCGAATGAAAAACTGTTTTTT. It codes for CASSIRSNEKLFF.

The chain combines TRBV7-9 with TRBJ2-5, with 8 bases fitting TRBD1. The CDR3 spans 15 residues. With V trimmed by 1 base and J by 1 base, 2 bases remained unmatched. In germline, CDR1 is SEHNR, CDR2 FQNEAQ (reference sequence). CDR3: CASSLGTGIQETQYF. CDR3 nucleotide sequence: TGTGCCAGCAGCTTAGGGACAGGGATCCAAGAGACCCAGTACTTC.

V is TRBV7-9 and J is TRBJ2-2; D perhaps matches TRBD1 (5 bases). V lost 3 bases and J 0 bases, leaving 8 bases between the germline ends. Germline CDR1 reads SEHNR; CDR2 reads FQNEAQ (reference sequence). The CDR3 consists of 15 residues. The CDR3 spells CASSFKQANTGELFF. The CDR3 region has the DNA TGTGCCAGCAGCTTTAAACAGGCGAACACCGGGGAGCTGTTTTTT.

The rearrangement joins TRBV19 to TRBJ1-1; D not certain. The CDR3 sequence is 17 residues long. Germline values: CDR1 LNHDA, CDR2 SQIVND (reference sequence). V was trimmed by 3 bases and J by 3 bases, leaving 20 bases between them. CDR3 region: CASSIIGSGGTDTEAFF. The CDR3 DNA is TGTGCCAGTAGTATCATAGGGTCTGGAGGTACGGACACTGAAGCTTTCTTT.

This clone occurred a few times. This chain connects TRBV5-1 to TRBJ2-3; a possible D gene is TRBD2 (6 bases). The CDR3 contains 15 residues. Per the germline V gene, CDR1 is SGHRS and CDR2 is YFSETQ. V gave up 2 bases and J gave up 6 bases, with 16 bases separating them. CDR3 coding DNA: TGCGCCAGCAGCTTCGGGACTGTAGATCTGGATACGCAGTATTTT. Translation gives CASSFGTVDLDTQYF.

This chain links TRBV18 with TRBJ2-1, with TRBD2 matching 9 bases. CDR1 KGHSH and CDR2 LQKENI come from the germline V gene. This CDR3 has 15 amino acids. The ends lost 5 bases at V and 3 bases at J; junction bases unmatched: 5. CDR3 sequence (DNA): TGTGCCAGCTCAGTAGCGGGAGTCGACTACAATGAGCAGTTCTTC. This sequence encodes CASSVAGVDYNEQFF.

This clone has only a few counts. The V and J genes are TRBV5-1 and TRBJ2-7, with D perhaps given as TRBD1 or TRBD2 (6 bases each). The V gene lost 4 bases and the J gene lost 5 bases, with 16 bases spanning the gap. This CDR3 comprises 14 residues. The V gene's germline CDR1 is SGHRS and CDR2 YFSETQ. The CDR3 DNA reads TGCGCCAGCAGCGGGGGGCAGGGTGCCCACGAGCAGTACTTC. As protein: CASSGGQGAHEQYF.

The V gene is TRBV6-6, the J gene TRBJ2-7; 9 bases match TRBD1. The ends lost 0 bases at V and 3 bases at J; junction bases unmatched: 6. This CDR3 is built from 16 residues. Looked up from germline, CDR1 is MNHNY and CDR2 is SVGAGI (reference sequence). The CDR3, as DNA: TGTGCCAGCAGTTACTCCACCGGGACAGGGAGCTACGAGCAGTACTTC. Amino acid sequence: CASSYSTGTGSYEQYF.